This passage covers 19 T cell receptor beta chains from one sample sequenced in a study of blood T cell repertoires in COVID-19. The protocol was immunoSEQ multiplex PCR, while the TCRdb copy is restricted to in-frame clones and leaves out a portion. Of fewer than 300,000 clones listed, roughly 85% were seen once; the top ten hold roughly 4.6%. Specimen: peripheral blood. The receptors here all came from a man aged 45-65 years with active or convalescent COVID-19.

V gene TRBV7-9 combines with J gene TRBJ1-4; the match to TRBD1 covers 7 bases. The junction had 4 bases not matched to a gene; V was cut back by 5 bases and J by 4 bases. Per the germline V gene, CDR1 is SEHNR and CDR2 is FQNEAQ (reference sequence). The CDR3 length is 14 residues. The CDR3 is CASSLGQNNEKLFF. The CDR3 region has the DNA TGTGCCAGCAGCCTGGGACAGAATAATGAAAAACTGTTTTTT.

The genes are TRBV28 and TRBJ2-1; possible D gene TRBD2, 5 bases. Germline loops: CDR1 MDHEN, CDR2 SYDVKM. This CDR3 has 14 residues. With 7 bases removed from V and 3 bases from J, the gap between germline ends came to 13 bases. DNA of the CDR3: TGTGCCAGCACCGAAAGGACTGTCTACAATGAGCAGTTCTTC. Protein product: CASTERTVYNEQFF.

V gene TRBV2 combines with J gene TRBJ1-1; the D is unclear. Trimming left V 8 bases short and J 0 bases short, with 13 bases between. The germline gives CDR1 SNHLY, CDR2 FYNNEI. The CDR3 has 14 amino acids. Written as DNA, the CDR3 is TGTGCCAGCCGTTGGACTTTATTGAACACTGAAGCTTTCTTT. Translated, it gives CASRWTLLNTEAFF.

CDR3 DNA: TGCAGTGCTGAGTACTCAGATACGCAGTATTTT. Its translation: CSAEYSDTQYF. J is TRBJ2-3 and V is TRBV20-1; D gene ambiguous. V was clipped by 5 bases and J by 4 bases, with 7 bases between them. CDR3 length: 11 residues. The germline CDR1 and CDR2 sequences are DFQATT and SNEGSKA (reference sequence).

This CDR3 is CASSISGGEKLFF. CDR3 in DNA: TGTGCCAGTAGTATCTCCGGAGGAGAAAAACTGTTTTTT. The chain employs TRBV19 and TRBJ1-4; D is unresolved. There are 13 residues in the CDR3. Between the trimmed V and J ends, which lost 3 bases and 8 bases, there was a span of 10 bases. The germline gives CDR1 LNHDA, CDR2 SQIVND (reference sequence).

In this sample, this clone turned up once. This sequence joins TRBV6-5 and TRBJ2-5, with 8 nucleotides matching TRBD1. There are 13 residues in the CDR3. Germline CDR1 and CDR2: MNHEY and SVGAGI. The V and J ends lost 4 bases and 4 bases, in that order; junction bases with no gene match: 2. This CDR3 reads CASSWTGPETQYF. CDR3 coding DNA: TGTGCCAGCAGTTGGACAGGGCCAGAGACCCAGTACTTC.

This clone has a single count. J is TRBJ1-5 and V is TRBV9, with 9 bases identical to TRBD1. In germline, CDR1 is SGDLS, CDR2 YYNGEE. The CDR3 covers 14 residues. Trimming took 5 bases from V and 7 from J; bases not matched to a gene: 7. CDR3 sequence reads: CASSSGTGLQPQHF. CDR3 DNA: TGTGCCAGCAGTTCCGGGACAGGGCTACAGCCCCAGCATTTT. The variable domain in full, with the rest retrieved from reference TRBV9 and TRBJ1-5, is DSGVTQTPKHLITATGQRVTLRCSPRSGDLSVYWYQQSLDQGLQFLIQYYNGEERAKGNILERFSAQQFPDLHSELNLSSLELGDSALYFCASSSGTGLQPQHFGDGTRLSIL.

This clone showed up just once. The gene calls are TRBV5-1 and TRBJ2-1; D remains ambiguous. CDR1 SGHRS and CDR2 YFSETQ come from the germline V gene. V was pared by 4 bases and J by 5 bases, with 19 bases between. The CDR3 is made up of 16 amino acids. In DNA, the CDR3 is TGCGCCAGCAGCCTTTTAGGCCTTGACATAAACAATGAGCAGTTCTTC. It specifies CASSLLGLDINNEQFF.

This chain uses TRBV27 with TRBJ2-3; 10 bases are a match to TRBD2. J was trimmed by 4 bases and V by 5 bases; bases with no gene match: 9. Germline CDR1 and CDR2: MNHEY and SMNVEV (reference sequence). This CDR3 contains 16 residues. CDR3 in amino acids: CASSIQTSGLADTQYF. The CDR3 bases are TGTGCCAGCAGTATACAGACTAGCGGGTTAGCAGATACGCAGTATTTT.

V is TRBV6-2 or TRBV6-3 and J is TRBJ2-3; tentatively, D is TRBD2 (5 bases). Trimming removed 6 bases from V and 8 bases from J, with 15 bases in between. CDR1 and CDR2 from the germline V gene are MNHEY and SVGEGT. The CDR3 runs to 13 residues. The CDR3 nucleotides read TGTGCCAGCAGCTCCACAACCGGGGTTACGCAGTATTTT. Translating gives CASSSTTGVTQYF.

The chain carries TRBV5-6 and TRBJ2-1; D is perhaps TRBD2 (5 bases). The CDR3 covers 11 residues. The V end was cut by 6 bases, the J end by 9 bases, with 10 bases between. Germline assignment: CDR1 SGHDT and CDR2 YYEEEE. The CDR3 bases are TGTGCCAGCACCCAGGCGGGTGAGCAGTTCTTC. As protein: CASTQAGEQFF. The complete variable domain, with remaining parts taken from reference TRBV5-6 and TRBJ2-1, reads DAGVTQSPTHLIKTRGQQVTLRCSPKSGHDTVSWYQQALGQGPQFIFQYYEEEERQRGNFPDRFSGHQFPNYSSELNVNALLLGDSALYLCASTQAGEQFFGPGTRLTVL.

This chain joins TRBV29-1 and TRBJ2-1, with 10 positions matching TRBD2. Germline lookup yields CDR1 SQVTM and CDR2 ANQGSEA. Trimming at V came to 1 base and at J to 10 bases, leaving 7 bases not matched to a gene. CDR3 length equals 14 residues. This CDR3 reads CSVEGTSGGSEQFF. CDR3 in DNA: TGCAGCGTTGAAGGGACTAGCGGCGGTTCGGAGCAGTTCTTC.

The chain combines TRBV7-3 with TRBJ1-1; 7 nucleotides line up with TRBD1. J lost 3 bases, V lost 5 bases, and 9 bases had no gene match. CDR3 size: 15 residues. Germline CDR1 and CDR2: SGHTA and FQGTGA. The CDR3 nucleotides read TGTGCCAGCAGCCCAGGGACAGCTTGGGACACTGAAGCTTTCTTT. Protein product: CASSPGTAWDTEAFF.

The J gene is TRBJ1-1, the V gene TRBV3-1 (or the pseudogene TRBV3-2); no definite D call. CDR1 LGHDT and CDR2 YNNKEL come from the germline V gene (reference sequence). The CDR3 has 14 residues. Trimming shortened V by 4 bases and J by 1 base, and 10 bases separated the two germline ends. The CDR3 reads CASSPNFGNTEAFF. The CDR3 region has the DNA TGTGCCAGCAGCCCCAATTTCGGGAACACTGAAGCTTTCTTT.

The V gene is TRBV6-2 or TRBV6-3, the J gene TRBJ2-5, with D possibly matching TRBD2 (6 bases). CDR3 length: 15 residues. CDR1 and CDR2 from the germline V gene are MNHEY and SVGEGT. V shed 4 bases and J shed 5 bases, with 17 bases lying between them. DNA for the CDR3: TGTGCCAGCAGTTCCCACAGCCTACGGGGGGAGACCCAGTACTTC. This gives the protein CASSSHSLRGETQYF.

As regards this clone: Other nucleotide sequences from this sample produce the same CDR3. The rearrangement joins TRBV12-5 to TRBJ1-2, with TRBD1 identical over 8 bases. Trimming cost V 1 base and J 8 bases; bases outside gene matches: 3. CDR3 length equals 13 residues. In germline, CDR1 is LGHNT, CDR2 FRNRAP. CDR3 residues: CASGLGQGSGYTF. DNA of the CDR3: TGTGCTAGTGGTTTGGGACAGGGGAGCGGCTACACCTTC.

CDR3 sequence (DNA): TGTGCCAGCAGTTACTCGGCCCCGGGGGGGACTACCTACGAGCAGTACTTC. Encoded protein: CASSYSAPGGTTYEQYF. The V and J genes are TRBV6-2 or TRBV6-3 and TRBJ2-7, with TRBD2 identical over 8 bases. V shed 0 bases, J shed 2 bases, and the junction held 9 bases outside the gene matches. Germline values: CDR1 MNHEY, CDR2 SVGEGT. CDR3 size: 17 residues.

This clone was seen a single time. The rearrangement uses TRBV5-5 and TRBJ2-1; 10 bases align to TRBD1. Germline values: CDR1 SGHKS, CDR2 YYEKEE (reference sequence). The CDR3 runs to 16 residues. V dropped 3 bases and J dropped 3; count of bases not matched to a gene: 6. CDR3 DNA: TGTGCCAGCAGCTCCCGGACAGGGGGAAACTACAATGAGCAGTTCTTC. This sequence encodes CASSSRTGGNYNEQFF.

This chain connects TRBV20-1 to TRBJ1-1, with D possibly TRBD1 on 6 matching bases. CDR3 length: 14 amino acids. Looked up from germline, CDR1 is DFQATT and CDR2 is SNEGSKA (reference sequence). V was shortened by 3 bases and J by 4 bases, with 15 bases between the two germline ends. The CDR3 reads CSASKSPRGTEAFF. CDR3 nucleotides: TGCAGTGCTAGTAAGAGCCCCAGGGGCACTGAAGCTTTCTTT.